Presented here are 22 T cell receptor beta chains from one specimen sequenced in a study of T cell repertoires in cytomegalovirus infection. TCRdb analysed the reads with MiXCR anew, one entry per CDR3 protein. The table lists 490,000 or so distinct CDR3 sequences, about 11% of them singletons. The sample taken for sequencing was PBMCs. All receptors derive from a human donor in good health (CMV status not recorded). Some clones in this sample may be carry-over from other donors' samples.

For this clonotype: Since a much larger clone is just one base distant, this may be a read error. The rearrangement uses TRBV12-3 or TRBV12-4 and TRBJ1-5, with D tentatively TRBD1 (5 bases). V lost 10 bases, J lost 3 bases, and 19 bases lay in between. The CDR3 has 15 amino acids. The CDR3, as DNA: TGTGCCAACAGCCCTTCGGGGCAGGACAATCAGCCCCAGCATTTT. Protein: CANSPSGQDNQPQHF.

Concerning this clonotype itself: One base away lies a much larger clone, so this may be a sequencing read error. CDR3 in amino acids: CASSFTVGVPDTQYF. CDR3 nucleotide sequence: TGTGCCAGCAGCTTCACTGTGGGAGTCCCAGATACGCAGTATTTT. V usage is TRBV7-6 and J usage is TRBJ2-3, with D perhaps matching TRBD2 (5 bases). Germline CDR1 is SGHVS and CDR2 is FNYEAQ. The length of the CDR3 is 15 residues. Trimming cost V 3 bases and J 4 bases, with 14 bases left between them.

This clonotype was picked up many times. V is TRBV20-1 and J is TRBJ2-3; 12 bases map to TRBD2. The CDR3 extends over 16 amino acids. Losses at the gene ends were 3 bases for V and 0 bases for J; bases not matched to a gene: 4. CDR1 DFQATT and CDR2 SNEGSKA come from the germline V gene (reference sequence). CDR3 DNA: TGCAGTGCTAGCAGGACTAGCGGGACCAGCACAGATACGCAGTATTTT. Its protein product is CSASRTSGTSTDTQYF.

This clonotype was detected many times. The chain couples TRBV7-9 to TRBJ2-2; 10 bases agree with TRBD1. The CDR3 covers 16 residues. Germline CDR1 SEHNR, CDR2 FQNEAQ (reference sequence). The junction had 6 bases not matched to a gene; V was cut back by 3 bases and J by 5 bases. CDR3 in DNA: TGTGCCAGCAGCTTCCCGGGACAGGGGAGGACCGGGGAGCTGTTTTTT. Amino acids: CASSFPGQGRTGELFF.

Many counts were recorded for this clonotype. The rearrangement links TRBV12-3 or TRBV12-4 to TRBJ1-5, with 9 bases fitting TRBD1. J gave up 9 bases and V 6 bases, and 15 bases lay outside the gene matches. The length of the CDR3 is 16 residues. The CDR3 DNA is TGTGCCAGCAGCAAAAGGACAGGGGCTTCTCGAGGGCCCCAGCATTTT. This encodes CASSKRTGASRGPQHF.

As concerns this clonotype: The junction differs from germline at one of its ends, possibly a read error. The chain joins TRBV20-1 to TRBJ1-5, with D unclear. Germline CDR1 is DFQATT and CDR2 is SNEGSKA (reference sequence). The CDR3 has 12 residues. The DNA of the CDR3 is TGCACTGCTAGAGATTCGCTTGCGCCCCAGCATTTT. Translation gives CTARDSLAPQHF.

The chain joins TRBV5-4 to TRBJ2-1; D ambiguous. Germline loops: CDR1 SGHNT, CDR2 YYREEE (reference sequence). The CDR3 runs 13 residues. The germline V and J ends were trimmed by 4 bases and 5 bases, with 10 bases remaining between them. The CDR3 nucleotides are TGTGCCAGCAGCCGGACCCTTAACAATGAGCAGTTCTTC. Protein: CASSRTLNNEQFF.

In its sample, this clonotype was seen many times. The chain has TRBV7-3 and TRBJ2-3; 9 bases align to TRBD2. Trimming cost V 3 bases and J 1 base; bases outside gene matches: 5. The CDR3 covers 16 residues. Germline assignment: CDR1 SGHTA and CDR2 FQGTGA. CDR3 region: CASSLGQRGGTDTQYF. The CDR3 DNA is TGTGCCAGCAGCTTGGGCCAGCGGGGGGGCACAGATACGCAGTATTTT. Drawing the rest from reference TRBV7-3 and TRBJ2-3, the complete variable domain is GAGVSQTPSNKVTEKGKYVELRCDPISGHTALYWYRQSLGQGPEFLIYFQGTGAADDSGLPNDRFFAVRPEGSVSTLKIQRTERGDSAVYLCASSLGQRGGTDTQYFGPGTRLTVL.

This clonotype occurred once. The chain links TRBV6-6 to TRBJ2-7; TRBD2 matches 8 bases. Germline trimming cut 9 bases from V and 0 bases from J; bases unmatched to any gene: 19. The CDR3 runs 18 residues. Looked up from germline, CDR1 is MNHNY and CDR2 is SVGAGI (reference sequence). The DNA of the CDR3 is TGTGCCAGTGCCTCGGGAGGGGCGGGAGGCCACCTCTCCTACGAGCAGTACTTC. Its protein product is CASASGGAGGHLSYEQYF.

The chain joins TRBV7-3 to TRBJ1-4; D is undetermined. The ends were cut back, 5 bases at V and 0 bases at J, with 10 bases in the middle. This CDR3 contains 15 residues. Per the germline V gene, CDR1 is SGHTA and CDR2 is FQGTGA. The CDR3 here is CASSPGLTTNEKLFF. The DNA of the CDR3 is TGTGCCAGCAGCCCTGGACTGACAACTAATGAAAAACTGTTTTTT.

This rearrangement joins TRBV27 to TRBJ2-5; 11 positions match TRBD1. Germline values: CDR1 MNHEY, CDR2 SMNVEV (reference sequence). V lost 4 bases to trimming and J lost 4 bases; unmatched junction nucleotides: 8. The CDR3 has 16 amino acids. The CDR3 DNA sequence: TGTGCCAGCAGTTCACTTCGGACAGGGGGCTCAGAGACCCAGTACTTC. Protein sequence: CASSSLRTGGSETQYF.

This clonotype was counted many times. The CDR3 bases are TGTGCCAGCAGGGGGACACACTACGAGCAGTACTTC. Translation: CASRGTHYEQYF. The chain employs TRBV7-2 and TRBJ2-7; D possibly corresponds to TRBD1 (6 bases). This CDR3 contains 12 residues. Germline CDR1 SGHTA, CDR2 FQGNSA. V was cut by 6 bases and J by 3 bases, with 9 bases left in between.

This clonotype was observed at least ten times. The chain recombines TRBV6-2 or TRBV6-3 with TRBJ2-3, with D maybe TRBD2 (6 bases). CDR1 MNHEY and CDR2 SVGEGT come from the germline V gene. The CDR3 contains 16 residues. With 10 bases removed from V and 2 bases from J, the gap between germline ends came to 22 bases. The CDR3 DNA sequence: TGTGCCATCGCTCCCCTCGTTAGCGGATACACAGATACGCAGTATTTT. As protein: CAIAPLVSGYTDTQYF.

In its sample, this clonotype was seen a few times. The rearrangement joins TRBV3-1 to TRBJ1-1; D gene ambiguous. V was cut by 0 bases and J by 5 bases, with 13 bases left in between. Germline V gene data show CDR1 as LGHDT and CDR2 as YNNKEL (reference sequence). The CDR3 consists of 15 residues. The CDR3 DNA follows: TGTGCCAGCAGCCAAGAGACACGGGGAGGAACTGAAGCTTTCTTT. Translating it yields CASSQETRGGTEAFF.

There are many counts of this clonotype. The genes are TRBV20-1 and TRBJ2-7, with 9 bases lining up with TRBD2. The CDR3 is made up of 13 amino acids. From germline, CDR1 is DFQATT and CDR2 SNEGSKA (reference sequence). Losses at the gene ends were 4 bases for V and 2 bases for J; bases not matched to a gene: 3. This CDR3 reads CSATSGATYEQYF. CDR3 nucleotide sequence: TGCAGTGCTACTAGCGGGGCTACCTACGAGCAGTACTTC.

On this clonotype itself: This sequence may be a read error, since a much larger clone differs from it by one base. The CDR3 sequence is CSARWTGDNQHQHF. The CDR3 bases are TGCAGTGCTAGGTGGACAGGGGACAATCAGCACCAGCATTTT. The genes are TRBV20-1 and TRBJ1-5; 9 bases agree with TRBD1. The CDR3 has 14 amino acids. The germline V gene encodes CDR1 DFQATT and CDR2 SNEGSKA (reference sequence).

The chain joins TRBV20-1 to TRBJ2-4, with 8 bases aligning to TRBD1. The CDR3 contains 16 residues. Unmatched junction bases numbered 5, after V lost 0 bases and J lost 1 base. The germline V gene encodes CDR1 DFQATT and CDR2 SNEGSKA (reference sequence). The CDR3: CSARDLRGPAKNIQYF. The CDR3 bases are TGCAGTGCTAGAGATCTCAGGGGGCCGGCCAAAAACATTCAGTACTTC.

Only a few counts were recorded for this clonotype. CDR3 nucleotides: TGCGCCAGCCGACCTGAGAGGGGGGAATACACAGATACGCAGTATTTT. Protein: CASRPERGEYTDTQYF. This rearrangement joins TRBV5-1 to TRBJ2-3; D may correspond to TRBD1 or TRBD2 (6 bases each). The CDR3 runs 16 residues. Germline loops: CDR1 SGHRS, CDR2 YFSETQ. Trimming took off 7 bases at V and 2 bases at J, with 20 bases between the two ends.

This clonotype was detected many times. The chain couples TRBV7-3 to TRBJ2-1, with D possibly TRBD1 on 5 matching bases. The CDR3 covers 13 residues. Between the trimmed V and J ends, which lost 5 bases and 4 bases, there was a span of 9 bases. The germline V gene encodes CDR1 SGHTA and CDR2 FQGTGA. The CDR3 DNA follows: TGTGCCAGCAGCCCCGACAGTTACAATGAGCAGTTCTTC. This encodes CASSPDSYNEQFF. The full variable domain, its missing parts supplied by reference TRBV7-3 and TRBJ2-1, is GAGVSQTPSNKVTEKGKYVELRCDPISGHTALYWYRQSLGQGPEFLIYFQGTGAADDSGLPNDRFFAVRPEGSVSTLKIQRTERGDSAVYLCASSPDSYNEQFFGPGTRLTVL.

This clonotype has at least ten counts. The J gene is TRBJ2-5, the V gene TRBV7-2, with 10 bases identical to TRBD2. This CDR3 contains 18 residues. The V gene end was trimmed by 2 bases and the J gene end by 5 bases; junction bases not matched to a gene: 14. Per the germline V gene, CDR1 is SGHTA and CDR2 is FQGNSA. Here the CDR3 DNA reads TGTGCCAGCAGCTTATCAGCTAGCGGGGGTGGGATTCGGGAGACCCAGTACTTC. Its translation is CASSLSASGGGIRETQYF.

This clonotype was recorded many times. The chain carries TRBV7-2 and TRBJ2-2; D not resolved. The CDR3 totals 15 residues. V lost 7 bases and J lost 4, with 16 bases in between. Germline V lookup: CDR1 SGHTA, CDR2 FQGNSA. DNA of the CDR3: TGTGCCAGCACCCTAAACCCTCCGGGCACCGGGGAGCTGTTTTTT. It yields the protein CASTLNPPGTGELFF.

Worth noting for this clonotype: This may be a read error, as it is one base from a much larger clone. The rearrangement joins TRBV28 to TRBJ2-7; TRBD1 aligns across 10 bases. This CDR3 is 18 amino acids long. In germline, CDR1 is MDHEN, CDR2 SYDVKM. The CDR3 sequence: CDSSSVSGRTGGVDEQYF. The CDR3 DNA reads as TGTGACAGCAGTTCCGTGTCTGGGCGGACAGGGGGAGTCGACGAGCAGTACTTC. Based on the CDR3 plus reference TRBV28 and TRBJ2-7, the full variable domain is DVKVTQSSRYLVKRTGEKVFLECVQDMDHENMFWYRQDPGLGLRLIYFSYDVKMKEKGDIPEGYSVSREKKERFSLILESASTNQTSMYLCDSSSVSGRTGGVDEQYFGPGTRLTVT.